Listed here are 31 T cell receptor beta chains from one sample, sequenced in a study of PD-1 blockade in mismatch repair-deficient tumors. The assay was immunoSEQ multiplex PCR, and TCRdb's table has in-frame clones only and misses some. Seen here are 75,000 to 85,000 clones, roughly 80% observed once, and the top ten hold roughly 2.5%. Source: peripheral blood, taken 12 weeks after starting pembrolizumab. The receptors originated from an adult with mismatch repair-deficient cancer.

This chain joins TRBV6-5 and TRBJ2-2, with 8 bases aligning to TRBD1. The CDR3 contains 14 residues. The V gene end was trimmed by 4 bases and the J gene end by 7 bases; junction bases not matched to a gene: 5. Germline V gene data show CDR1 as MNHEY and CDR2 as SVGAGI. The CDR3 nucleotides are TGTGCCAGCAGTTCGGACAGGGTAGGCGGGGAGCTGTTTTTT. Its protein product is CASSSDRVGGELFF.

The V call is TRBV7-8, the J call TRBJ2-3; TRBD2 is a possible D gene (5 bases). Trimming removed 1 base from V and 0 bases from J, with 11 bases in between. The CDR3 consists of 16 residues. Germline V CDR1 and CDR2: SGHVS, FQNEAQ. This CDR3 is CASSLVGTGSTDTQYF. In DNA, the CDR3 is TGTGCCAGCAGCTTAGTGGGAACGGGGAGCACAGATACGCAGTATTTT.

This clone was detected only a few times. This chain uses TRBV6-6 with TRBJ2-1; a possible D gene is TRBD1 (6 bases). V lost 6 bases, J lost 10 bases, and 13 bases lay in between. The CDR3 consists of 12 residues. The germline V gene has CDR1 MNHNY and CDR2 SVGAGI (reference sequence). CDR3 in DNA: TGTGCCAGCAGCACAGGGTTAGGGGAGCAGTTCTTC. This encodes CASSTGLGEQFF.

This clone was detected many times. The chain joins TRBV5-6 to TRBJ1-2, with D tentatively TRBD1 (5 bases). V was trimmed by 0 bases and J by 3 bases, leaving 12 bases between them. Germline V CDR1 and CDR2: SGHDT, YYEEEE. The CDR3 loop spans 15 amino acids. This chain's CDR3 is CASSLDPQGYYGYTF. DNA of the CDR3: TGTGCCAGCAGCTTGGATCCCCAGGGATACTATGGCTACACCTTC. Full variable domain (rest looked up from reference TRBV5-6 and TRBJ1-2): DAGVTQSPTHLIKTRGQQVTLRCSPKSGHDTVSWYQQALGQGPQFIFQYYEEEERQRGNFPDRFSGHQFPNYSSELNVNALLLGDSALYLCASSLDPQGYYGYTFGSGTRLTVV.

This chain links TRBV10-3 with TRBJ1-2; TRBD1 aligns across 9 bases. The CDR3 length is 15 residues. Germline loops: CDR1 ENHRY, CDR2 SYGVKD. The J segment lost 4 bases and the V segment lost 3 bases, leaving 6 bases of the junction unmatched. The CDR3 loop is CAISDEQGAFYGYTF. DNA of the CDR3: TGTGCCATCAGTGACGAACAGGGGGCATTCTATGGCTACACCTTC.

The chain uses TRBV25-1 and TRBJ2-5, with TRBD1 identical over 8 bases. Germline values: CDR1 MGHDK, CDR2 SYGVNS. The V gene end was trimmed by 4 bases and the J gene end by 0 bases; junction bases not matched to a gene: 7. The CDR3 is 16 residues long. The chain's CDR3 is CASSGGTGMYQETQYF. The DNA for the CDR3 is TGTGCCAGCAGTGGAGGGACAGGAATGTACCAAGAGACCCAGTACTTC.

In nucleotides, the CDR3 is TGCGCCAGCAGTTCTAGGGCAGGGGACAATGAGCAGTTCTTC. Translated, it gives CASSSRAGDNEQFF. The rearrangement uses TRBV10-1 and TRBJ2-1; D possibly corresponds to TRBD1 (6 bases). In germline, CDR1 is WNHNN, CDR2 SYGVQD (reference sequence). The CDR3 is made up of 14 amino acids. V was cut by 5 bases and J by 5 bases, with 13 bases left in between.

This rearrangement joins TRBV19 to TRBJ2-7; weak D call: TRBD2 (6 bases). Trimming cost V 6 bases and J 3 bases, with 18 bases left between them. In germline, CDR1 is LNHDA, CDR2 SQIVND (reference sequence). This CDR3 spans 15 amino acids. The CDR3 region is CASSLRRRGGYEQYF. CDR3 nucleotides: TGTGCCAGTAGCCTCCGGCGTCGGGGAGGCTACGAGCAGTACTTC.

The rearrangement links TRBV27 to TRBJ1-2; a possible D gene is TRBD1 (6 bases). Trimming left V 4 bases short and J 8 bases short, with 14 bases between. Germline assignment: CDR1 MNHEY and CDR2 SMNVEV (reference sequence). The CDR3 extends over 13 amino acids. CDR3: CASSSYRESGYTF. Here the CDR3 DNA reads TGTGCCAGCAGTTCCTACAGGGAATCGGGCTACACCTTC.

The rearrangement uses TRBV6-6 and TRBJ2-7; 9 positions match TRBD2. Germline lookup yields CDR1 MNHNY and CDR2 SVGAGI (reference sequence). J gave up 1 base and V 9 bases, and 4 bases lay outside the gene matches. This CDR3 region has 13 residues. CDR3 in amino acids: CASSGSSSYEQYF. The CDR3 DNA reads TGTGCCAGTAGCGGGAGTTCGTCCTACGAGCAGTACTTC.

This clone was recorded a few times. This chain uses TRBV27 with TRBJ2-7; D is uncertain. The germline CDR1 and CDR2 sequences are MNHEY and SMNVEV (reference sequence). This CDR3 is 13 amino acids long. Trimming removed 2 bases at V and 3 bases at J, with 8 bases between. This CDR3 reads CASSLTIGYEQYF. The CDR3 nucleotides read TGTGCCAGCAGTTTAACGATTGGCTACGAGCAGTACTTC.

The rearrangement joins TRBV20-1 to TRBJ2-7; a weak D match, TRBD2 (6 bases). Per germline, CDR1 DFQATT and CDR2 SNEGSKA (reference sequence). The length of the CDR3 is 11 residues. V was cut by 7 bases and J by 9 bases, with 16 bases left in between. As DNA, the CDR3 is TGCAGTGTGAAACCTGGGGACTGGCAGTACTTC. It yields the protein CSVKPGDWQYF.

The V call is TRBV6-5, the J call TRBJ2-3; D ambiguous. The germline V and J ends were trimmed by 5 bases and 6 bases, with 12 bases remaining between them. The germline CDR1 and CDR2 sequences are MNHEY and SVGAGI. CDR3 length equals 13 residues. CDR3 protein: CASSPPAVDTQYF. The CDR3 DNA sequence: TGTGCCAGCAGTCCCCCGGCGGTGGATACGCAGTATTTT.

This clone was seen a single time. The chain uses TRBV6-1 and TRBJ2-7; 8 nucleotides agree with TRBD2. V lost 5 bases, J lost 6 bases, and 3 bases stayed unmatched. Germline CDR1 is MNHNS and CDR2 is SASEGT. The CDR3 has 12 residues. The CDR3 loop reads CASSTGLGEQYF. The CDR3 DNA follows: TGTGCCAGCAGTACGGGACTAGGCGAGCAGTACTTC.

The rearrangement joins TRBV5-1 to TRBJ2-5; no clear D. The CDR3 spans 14 residues. Trimming left V 1 base short and J 7 bases short, with 14 bases between. CDR1 and CDR2 from the germline V gene are SGHRS and YFSETQ. CDR3 residues: CASSLNPLSVTQYF. For the CDR3, the DNA is TGCGCCAGCAGCTTGAACCCTTTGTCGGTGACCCAGTACTTC.

The V call is TRBV7-9, the J call TRBJ2-3; 8 bases agree with TRBD1. CDR3 length equals 15 residues. V lost 5 bases to trimming and J lost 3 bases; unmatched junction nucleotides: 7. Germline V gives CDR1 SEHNR, CDR2 FQNEAQ (reference sequence). The CDR3 region has the DNA TGTGCCAGCAGCCACGACAGGGGTTGGACAGATACGCAGTATTTT. As protein: CASSHDRGWTDTQYF.

The J gene is TRBJ1-1, the V gene TRBV5-1; D gene unclear. This CDR3 contains 13 residues. With 7 bases removed from V and 2 bases from J, the gap between germline ends came to 12 bases. CDR1 and CDR2 (germline): SGHRS, YFSETQ. CDR3: CASRITANTEAFF. CDR3 bases: TGCGCCAGCCGGATAACAGCTAACACTGAAGCTTTCTTT.

This chain uses TRBV13 with TRBJ2-1; D not resolved. Trimming took 6 bases from V and 2 from J, leaving 14 bases between them. The CDR3 totals 15 residues. Germline V lookup: CDR1 PRHDT, CDR2 FYEKMQ (reference sequence). CDR3 bases: TGTGCCAGCAGTGCAAACGCACTCCCCTACAATGAGCAGTTCTTC. It codes for CASSANALPYNEQFF.

The genes are TRBV29-1 and TRBJ1-2; TRBD1 agrees at 8 bases. CDR3 length: 15 residues. Losses at the gene ends were 1 base for V and 4 bases for J; bases not matched to a gene: 8. Germline assignment: CDR1 SQVTM and CDR2 ANQGSEA. The CDR3 sequence is CSVEVTATGAYGYTF. CDR3 DNA: TGCAGCGTTGAAGTAACGGCGACAGGGGCCTATGGCTACACCTTC.

This clone was counted once. The chain employs TRBV5-1 and TRBJ2-1; 7 nucleotides line up with TRBD1. This CDR3 is built from 11 residues. V was pared by 5 bases and J by 9 bases, with 2 bases of the junction left unmatched. Per the germline V gene, CDR1 is SGHRS and CDR2 is YFSETQ. CDR3 sequence reads: CASSNRGEQFF. The CDR3 coding sequence is TGCGCCAGCAGTAACAGGGGTGAGCAGTTCTTC.

The chain employs TRBV30 and TRBJ2-3; no clear D gene. The CDR3 runs 17 residues. Looked up from germline, CDR1 is GTSNPN and CDR2 is SVGIG (reference sequence). The ends were cut back, 0 bases at V and 5 bases at J, with 21 bases in the middle. The CDR3 DNA is TGTGCCTGGAGTGTTGGGGATTTACGGGTATTGGTAGATACGCAGTATTTT. The encoded protein is CAWSVGDLRVLVDTQYF.

The chain carries TRBV10-3 and TRBJ2-1; the D gene is possibly TRBD1 (5 bases). The V and J ends lost 6 bases and 3 bases respectively, with 6 bases between them. This CDR3 has 12 residues. Looked up from germline, CDR1 is ENHRY and CDR2 is SYGVKD. The CDR3 here is CAISRDYNEQFF. The CDR3, as DNA: TGTGCCATCAGCAGGGACTACAATGAGCAGTTCTTC.

This clone was found once. The CDR3 loop is CAWSEGNTDTQYF. CDR3 nucleotides: TGTGCCTGGAGCGAAGGGAACACAGATACGCAGTATTTT. The chain is built from TRBV30 and TRBJ2-3; D unresolved. V lost 3 bases and J lost 2, with 9 bases in between. The CDR3 is 13 residues long. In germline, CDR1 is GTSNPN, CDR2 SVGIG (reference sequence).

This chain joins TRBV7-2 and TRBJ2-2; D is uncertain. V was trimmed by 2 bases and J by 3 bases, leaving 7 bases between them. The CDR3 is 14 amino acids. Germline CDR1 is SGHTA and CDR2 is FQGNSA. CDR3 region: CASSLYRDTGELFF. The CDR3, as DNA: TGTGCCAGCAGCTTATACCGTGACACCGGGGAGCTGTTTTTT. Full variable domain (rest looked up from reference TRBV7-2 and TRBJ2-2): GAGVSQSPSNKVTEKGKDVELRCDPISGHTALYWYRQSLGQGLEFLIYFQGNSAPDKSGLPSDRFSAERTGGSVSTLTIQRTQQEDSAVYLCASSLYRDTGELFFGEGSRLTVL.

The chain couples TRBV19 to TRBJ1-5; 8 nucleotides agree with TRBD1. The trim removed 6 bases at V and 3 bases at J, leaving 10 bases unmatched. The V gene's germline CDR1 is LNHDA and CDR2 SQIVND (reference sequence). There are 16 residues in the CDR3. CDR3 bases: TGTGCCAGTAGCTCGGACAGGGTTCGAAACAATCAGCCCCAGCATTTT. Translating it yields CASSSDRVRNNQPQHF.

This chain connects TRBV7-6 to TRBJ2-5; 9 nucleotides agree with TRBD1. Germline V CDR1 and CDR2: SGHVS, FNYEAQ. There are 16 residues in the CDR3. V trimming: 6 bases; J trimming: 1 base; junction bases outside the gene matches: 9. The CDR3 DNA reads as TGTGCCAGCAGTCCACGTACAGGGGGCCCCCAAGAGACCCAGTACTTC. Protein product: CASSPRTGGPQETQYF.

This clone was found a few times. The chain couples TRBV4-1 to TRBJ2-5, with D possibly matching TRBD1 (5 bases). The V and J ends lost 1 base and 4 bases respectively, with 10 bases between them. The CDR3 spans 14 residues. The germline gives CDR1 MGHRA, CDR2 YSYEKL. CDR3 protein: CASSQGRVRETQYF. CDR3 in DNA: TGCGCCAGCAGCCAAGGCAGGGTTCGAGAGACCCAGTACTTC.

V and J are TRBV12-2 and TRBJ2-1; no DNA check was done on the table's D call, TRBD2. TRBV12-2 is a recognized pseudogene. The CDR3 is 18 residues long. The CDR3 is CASRLVNDGVSSYNEQFF. As DNA, the CDR3 is TGTGCAAGTCGCTTAGTCAACGACGGGGTGAGCTCCTACAATGAGCAGTTCTTC.

V is TRBV6-5 and J is TRBJ2-7; 10 bases are a match to TRBD2. V was clipped by 0 bases and J by 6 bases; unmatched bases: 5. CDR1 and CDR2 (germline): MNHEY, SVGAGI. The CDR3 runs to 15 residues. CDR3 amino acids: CASSYSTSGRSEQYF. CDR3 bases: TGTGCCAGCAGTTACTCGACTAGCGGGCGTTCCGAGCAGTACTTC.

The chain carries TRBV25-1 and TRBJ2-2; a possible D gene is TRBD1 (5 bases). Trimming pared 6 bases from V and 1 base from J, leaving 12 bases between. CDR1 MGHDK and CDR2 SYGVNS come from the germline V gene. The CDR3 has 15 residues. DNA of the CDR3: TGTGCCAGCAGCGACCGACAGAAGAACACCGGGGAGCTGTTTTTT. It translates to CASSDRQKNTGELFF.

V gene TRBV7-9 combines with J gene TRBJ1-1; 8 nucleotides align to TRBD1. After removal of 1 base from V and 5 bases from J, the junction contained 9 bases not matched to a gene. The germline V gene encodes CDR1 SEHNR and CDR2 FQNEAQ (reference sequence). The CDR3 sequence is 16 residues long. The DNA for the CDR3 is TGTGCCAGCAGCTTAGGAAGGACAGGGCGAGGGACTGAAGCTTTCTTT. This codes for CASSLGRTGRGTEAFF.